The entry below describes one T cell receptor beta chain. This clonotype was picked up many times. No antigen is known for it. The record has no base qualities; no much larger clone is one base away. This entry is derived from a study of identical twins (TCRdb year 2016). Background for the entire study: The study deep-sequenced TCR alpha and beta repertoires from monozygotic twins, unrelated adults of various ages and cord blood to test whether fetal clonotypes persist. To rule out contamination, the twin experiments were replicated at different times with different library preparation protocols. The investigation overall reported the following: Out-of-frame TCR alpha sharing in monozygotic twins was systematically underestimated by recombination models, whereas sharing between unrelated individuals was in agreement with the recombination models. Compared with coincidental sharing between unrelated individuals, an excess of low generation-probability sequences was observed among out-of-frame TCR alpha sequences shared between twins. Because the same donors could not be followed over many years, the conclusions depended on cross-sectional statistical analysis. Invariant T cells such as MAIT and iNKT could partly confound zero-insertion analyses, though diverse VJ usage argued against this for most clonotypes. A weaker excess of twin sharing was found in beta out-of-frame sequences because the signal-to-noise ratio was lowered by fewer shared sequences. Fewer insertions were carried by abundant cord blood beta clonotypes; a weaker similar trend was observed in young adult naive repertoires, while no such trend was observed in memory repertoires.

Every donor in the study was a healthy Caucasian. Its CDR3 holds 13 amino acids, cysteine through phenylalanine. Of the read, only the CDR3 DNA is kept; its 39 bases are in frame from base 1. Trimming removed 0 bases from V and 5 bases from J, leaving 5 bases between the germline ends. The germline V gene supplies CDR1 SGHRS and CDR2 YFSETQ. Library preparation was by 5' RACE. These reads were obtained on an Illumina HiSeq 2000. Template switching introduced a universal primer binding site; the final cDNA contained a unique molecular identifier, enabling accurate counting of TCR cDNA molecules. First-strand cDNA for TCR alpha and beta chains was synthesized from specific primers in the conserved constant-segment region. Each cDNA library was double barcoded, with a SMART-Mk sample barcode plus Illumina barcodes, to control for contamination. TruSeq adapter sequences and Illumina sample barcodes were added in two successive PCR steps. Sequencing of the TCR alpha and beta cDNA libraries was done on the Illumina HiSeq platform using custom primers. In the original analysis: Unique molecular identifiers were extracted from raw reads with MiGEC, and CDR3 positions were determined with MiXCR. For each individual, recombination models were inferred using an EM algorithm with the repgenHMM and IGoR tools. Shared clonotype analysis was performed with the tcR package in R, normalizing sharing by the product of cloneset sizes. Out-of-frame nonproductive sequences were analyzed to study raw recombination free of thymic and clonal selection effects. Through fastp at Q25 and MiXCR, TCRdb rebuilt clones from the public reads, retaining in-frame beta chains. When rows share a CDR3 protein, they turn into one entry using the most common DNA and genes. The V and J calls shown here were made by TCRdb, not taken from the authors' results. This sample gives 1,800,000 or so distinct CDR3 sequences in total; about 31% of them show up just once. The biggest ten clones account for about 0.27% of the sample.

The chain is assembled from TRBV5-1 and TRBJ1-4, with no confidently assigned D gene. The TCR sequence derives from a newborn girl in good health. Sequencing used cord blood. The bases read TGCGCCAGCAGCTTGGACCCCAATGAAAAACTGTTTTTT. The encoded protein is CASSLDPNEKLFF.